A single sample is the source of the 28 T cell receptor beta chains below, sequenced in a study of CD8+ T cells in alopecia areata. Treatment described: oral pan-JAK inhibitor, 5-10 mg twice daily. Reverse transcription of extracted RNA yielded cDNA, which provided the sequencing template. The assay was immunoSEQ multiplex PCR, and TCRdb's table has in-frame clones only and misses some. Seen here are about 210,000 clones, under 70% observed once, and the top ten hold around 1.2%. The material sequenced was CD4+ T cells sorted from blood, taken around week 44, from a patient treated with tofacitinib. These TCRs come from a human donor with alopecia areata.

This clone was counted once. The chain has TRBV29-1 and TRBJ1-2; 8 bases map to TRBD1. The CDR3 is 12 residues long. The germline V gene has CDR1 SQVTM and CDR2 ANQGSEA. V shed 4 bases, J shed 4 bases, and the junction held 2 bases outside the gene matches. CDR3 nucleotides: TGCAGCGTTGGACAGGGGATCTATGGCTACACCTTC. It translates to CSVGQGIYGYTF. Full variable domain (rest looked up from reference TRBV29-1 and TRBJ1-2): SAVISQKPSRDICQRGTSLTIQCQVDSQVTMMFWYRQQPGQSLTLIATANQGSEATYESGFVIDKFPISRPNLTFSTLTVSNMSPEDSSIYLCSVGQGIYGYTFGSGTRLTVV.

The chain carries TRBV6-1 and TRBJ2-7; D possibly corresponds to TRBD1 (5 bases). The V end lost 8 bases, the J end lost 3 bases, and 11 bases lay between the germline ends. There are 12 residues in the CDR3. The germline V gene encodes CDR1 MNHNS and CDR2 SASEGT. CDR3 DNA sequence: TGTGCCAGCGGTAAAGGGGACTACGAGCAGTACTTC. Residues: CASGKGDYEQYF.

The chain couples TRBV29-1 to TRBJ1-1, with no clear D. The CDR3 is 12 residues long. Germline-derived CDR1 and CDR2 are SQVTM and ANQGSEA. V shed 3 bases and J shed 5 bases, with 10 bases lying between them. The CDR3 here is CSVDVGGTEAFF. CDR3 coding DNA: TGCAGCGTTGATGTTGGAGGGACTGAAGCTTTCTTT.

This clone was observed a few times. The chain is built from TRBV29-1 and TRBJ1-1; no clear D gene. Germline CDR1 is SQVTM and CDR2 is ANQGSEA. The CDR3 loop spans 13 amino acids. Trimming removed 4 bases at V and 2 bases at J, with 11 bases between. CDR3 nucleotide sequence: TGCAGCGTTGTCAGGATGCTAAACACTGAAGCTTTCTTT. Translation gives CSVVRMLNTEAFF.

This clone was recorded once. The chain couples TRBV11-2 to TRBJ2-1; D might be TRBD2 (6 bases). This CDR3 is 16 amino acids long. The germline V gene has CDR1 SGHAT and CDR2 FQNNGV. The ends were cut back, 5 bases at V and 6 bases at J, with 20 bases in the middle. The chain's CDR3 is CASSQGAGRAFNEQFF. As DNA, the CDR3 is TGTGCCAGCAGCCAAGGGGCGGGACGGGCATTCAATGAGCAGTTCTTC.

This chain links TRBV6-1 with TRBJ1-2; D gene unclear. Trimming left V 4 bases short and J 2 bases short, with 11 bases between. Germline lookup yields CDR1 MNHNS and CDR2 SASEGT. The CDR3 extends over 14 amino acids. CDR3 protein: CASSAIDGNYGYTF. The CDR3 nucleotides are TGTGCCAGCAGTGCGATAGACGGGAACTATGGCTACACCTTC.

This chain uses TRBV19 with TRBJ2-2, with TRBD2 matching over 10 bases. V trimming: 0 bases; J trimming: 5 bases; junction bases outside the gene matches: 15. The CDR3 covers 20 residues. In germline, CDR1 is LNHDA, CDR2 SQIVND (reference sequence). This CDR3 reads CASSIDWLLAGIMETGELFF. The CDR3 DNA follows: TGTGCCAGTAGTATAGATTGGTTACTAGCGGGGATAATGGAGACCGGGGAGCTGTTTTTT.

This clone turned up a few times. The chain couples TRBV7-2 to TRBJ1-5; possibly TRBD1 for D (5 bases). The CDR3 is 17 amino acids. In germline, CDR1 is SGHTA, CDR2 FQGNSA. Trimming took 5 bases from V and 0 from J, leaving 17 bases between them. The CDR3 is CASSPGTDSYSNQPQHF. For the CDR3, the DNA is TGTGCCAGCAGCCCCGGGACGGACTCCTATAGCAATCAGCCCCAGCATTTT.

This sequence joins TRBV5-6 and TRBJ2-5, with 11 bases that match TRBD2. This CDR3 is built from 15 residues. Trimming took 4 bases from V and 3 from J; bases not matched to a gene: 5. Germline lookup yields CDR1 SGHDT and CDR2 YYEEEE. CDR3 region: CASSPMGLAEETQYF. CDR3 DNA: TGTGCCAGCAGCCCGATGGGACTAGCGGAAGAGACCCAGTACTTC.

The CDR3 DNA follows: TGTGCCAGCAGCTACGGGACTAGCGGGTCCTACGAGCAGTACTTC. This gives the protein CASSYGTSGSYEQYF. This chain connects TRBV7-2 to TRBJ2-7; TRBD2 aligns across 12 bases. This CDR3 comprises 15 residues. Germline V lookup: CDR1 SGHTA, CDR2 FQGNSA. With V trimmed by 4 bases and J by 1 base, 2 bases remained unmatched.

The chain joins TRBV30 to TRBJ1-5, with 7 bases identical to TRBD1. Germline lookup yields CDR1 GTSNPN and CDR2 SVGIG (reference sequence). This CDR3 has 15 residues. V dropped 1 base and J dropped 4; count of bases not matched to a gene: 7. DNA for the CDR3: TGTGCCTGGAGTGCCGGGACAGCCCTTAATCAGCCCCAGCATTTT. Translated: CAWSAGTALNQPQHF.

The J gene is TRBJ1-2, the V gene TRBV10-3, with 8 nucleotides matching TRBD1. The CDR3 covers 15 residues. Germline loops: CDR1 ENHRY, CDR2 SYGVKD. J gave up 3 bases and V 11 bases, and 14 bases lay outside the gene matches. The CDR3 region is CAVLTQTGAYYGYTF. As DNA, the CDR3 is TGTGCCGTCTTAACGCAGACAGGGGCCTACTATGGCTACACCTTC.

This clone came up a few times. This chain uses TRBV7-2 with TRBJ2-3; 7 bases line up with TRBD2. Germline CDR1 SGHTA, CDR2 FQGNSA. With V trimmed by 3 bases and J by 1 base, 7 bases remained unmatched. This CDR3 contains 16 residues. CDR3 sequence (DNA): TGTGCCAGCAGCTTGTCGTTTCGGGGGGGCACAGATACGCAGTATTTT. As protein: CASSLSFRGGTDTQYF.

V and J are TRBV12-5 and TRBJ1-6; D gene unclear. V lost 1 base, J lost 7 bases, and 2 bases lay in between. Germline V gene lookup returns CDR1 LGHNT and CDR2 FRNRAP. The CDR3 contains 12 residues. The CDR3 loop reads CASGLENSPLHF. As DNA, the CDR3 is TGTGCTAGTGGTTTGGAGAATTCACCCCTCCACTTT.

The V and J genes are TRBV2 and TRBJ1-2; weak D call: TRBD1 (5 bases). V was cut by 2 bases and J by 8 bases, with 12 bases left in between. The CDR3 has 13 residues. Germline-derived CDR1 and CDR2 are SNHLY and FYNNEI. CDR3 sequence: CASSEQGTRGYTF. Here the CDR3 DNA reads TGTGCCAGCAGTGAACAAGGGACTCGGGGCTACACCTTC. Using reference TRBV2 and TRBJ1-2 for the parts outside the CDR3, the full variable domain is EPEVTQTPSHQVTQMGQEVILRCVPISNHLYFYWYRQILGQKVEFLVSFYNNEISEKSEIFDDQFSVERPDGSNFTLKIRSTKLEDSAMYFCASSEQGTRGYTFGSGTRLTVV.

The sample holds a few counts of this clone. This sequence joins TRBV7-2 and TRBJ2-3; D unresolved. V shed 5 bases and J shed 6 bases, with 12 bases lying between them. This CDR3 has 13 amino acids. CDR1 is SGHTA and CDR2 is FQGNSA in the germline V gene. CDR3 DNA: TGTGCCAGCAGCCTAAACCCTAGGGATACGCAGTATTTT. It is translated as CASSLNPRDTQYF.

The V call is TRBV27, the J call TRBJ1-6; D is uncertain. V was shortened by 3 bases and J by 7 bases, with 19 bases between the two germline ends. The germline V gene encodes CDR1 MNHEY and CDR2 SMNVEV (reference sequence). The CDR3 contains 17 residues. CDR3 nucleotide sequence: TGTGCCAGCAGTTTTGTTTTACCCAGCGGAAAGAATTCACCCCTCCACTTT. Translating gives CASSFVLPSGKNSPLHF.

The genes are TRBV2 and TRBJ2-7; D remains ambiguous. Germline lookup yields CDR1 SNHLY and CDR2 FYNNEI. Trimming removed 1 base at V and 3 bases at J, with 13 bases between. The CDR3 sequence is 15 residues long. The CDR3 region is CASSEGDTVLYEQYF. As DNA, the CDR3 is TGTGCCAGCAGTGAAGGGGATACGGTGCTCTACGAGCAGTACTTC.

The J gene is TRBJ1-1, the V gene TRBV5-1; D is perhaps TRBD1 (5 bases). Trimming left V 0 bases short and J 0 bases short, with 15 bases between. The germline V gene has CDR1 SGHRS and CDR2 YFSETQ. The CDR3 totals 17 residues. This chain's CDR3 is CASSLVQGPDLNTEAFF. Here the CDR3 DNA reads TGCGCCAGCAGCTTGGTTCAGGGCCCCGATTTGAACACTGAAGCTTTCTTT. Based on the CDR3 plus reference TRBV5-1 and TRBJ1-1, the full variable domain is KAGVTQTPRYLIKTRGQQVTLSCSPISGHRSVSWYQQTPGQGLQFLFEYFSETQRNKGNFPGRFSGRQFSNSRSEMNVSTLELGDSALYLCASSLVQGPDLNTEAFFGQGTRLTVV.

The chain employs TRBV29-1 and TRBJ2-6; D not certain. The CDR3 is 15 amino acids. The germline gives CDR1 SQVTM, CDR2 ANQGSEA. The V end lost 4 bases, the J end lost 2 bases, and 12 bases lay between the germline ends. Here the CDR3 reads CSVGVGKAGANVLTF. Here the CDR3 DNA reads TGCAGCGTTGGGGTTGGGAAAGCTGGGGCCAACGTCCTGACTTTC.

The chain uses TRBV19 and TRBJ2-7; D gene uncertain. The CDR3 runs to 14 residues. V lost 3 bases and J lost 5, with 14 bases in between. The V gene's germline CDR1 is LNHDA and CDR2 SQIVND (reference sequence). CDR3 in DNA: TGTGCCAGTAGTATTGGTAGTTCGGCCGACGAGCAGTACTTC. The encoded protein is CASSIGSSADEQYF.

The genes are TRBV29-1 and TRBJ2-7; TRBD2 might be the D (7 bases). This CDR3 region has 12 residues. The germline gives CDR1 SQVTM, CDR2 ANQGSEA. The germline V and J ends were trimmed by 6 bases and 7 bases, with 16 bases remaining between them. CDR3 DNA sequence: TGCAGCGTGGGAGGGACACTTGAGGAGCAGTACTTC. It yields the protein CSVGGTLEEQYF.

In this sample, this clone turned up once. The chain joins TRBV7-8 to TRBJ2-4, with D uncertain. Germline CDR1 and CDR2: SGHVS and FQNEAQ. The CDR3 contains 12 residues. With 5 bases removed from V and 6 bases from J, the gap between germline ends came to 8 bases. The CDR3 DNA reads as TGTGCCAGCAGCCCGGTTGGAAACATTCAGTACTTC. The encoded protein is CASSPVGNIQYF.

The rearrangement links TRBV11-2 to TRBJ2-1, with D perhaps matching TRBD1 (6 bases). CDR3 length: 16 residues. Germline assignment: CDR1 SGHAT and CDR2 FQNNGV. Trimming cost V 6 bases and J 6 bases, with 21 bases left between them. Here the CDR3 reads CASRRITGPKTNEQFF. The CDR3 DNA is TGTGCCAGCAGACGAATCACAGGGCCGAAGACCAATGAGCAGTTCTTC. The full variable domain, completed using reference TRBV11-2 and TRBJ2-1, is EAGVAQSPRYKIIEKRQSVAFWCNPISGHATLYWYQQILGQGPKLLIQFQNNGVVDDSQLPKDRFSAERLKGVDSTLKIQPAKLEDSAVYLCASRRITGPKTNEQFFGPGTRLTVL.

The chain recombines TRBV29-1 with TRBJ2-3; possibly TRBD1 for D (6 bases). The CDR3 runs 14 residues. Trimming pared 4 bases from V and 1 base from J, leaving 12 bases between. Germline loops: CDR1 SQVTM, CDR2 ANQGSEA. The CDR3 is CSVGWGLGTDTQYF. The CDR3 coding sequence is TGCAGCGTTGGATGGGGGCTAGGCACAGATACGCAGTATTTT.

The CDR3 reads CASSLGGREQPQHF. Here the CDR3 DNA reads TGTGCCAGCAGCTTAGGGGGTAGGGAACAGCCCCAGCATTTT. The rearrangement links TRBV7-2 to TRBJ1-5, with no clear D. The CDR3 is 14 residues long. Germline lookup yields CDR1 SGHTA and CDR2 FQGNSA. Trimming pared 1 base from V and 7 bases from J, leaving 11 bases between.

The V gene is TRBV29-1, the J gene TRBJ2-3; D remains ambiguous. The CDR3 runs 15 residues. CDR1 is SQVTM, CDR2 ANQGSEA, per germline. With 3 bases removed from V and 0 bases from J, the gap between germline ends came to 13 bases. The CDR3: CSVDAARSSTDTQYF. The CDR3 bases are TGCAGCGTTGATGCGGCTCGATCTAGCACAGATACGCAGTATTTT.

This rearrangement joins TRBV30 to TRBJ2-3, with TRBD2 matching 14 bases. There are 16 residues in the CDR3. Germline CDR1 reads GTSNPN; CDR2 reads SVGIG (reference sequence). With V trimmed by 4 bases and J by 5 bases, 8 bases remained unmatched. CDR3 DNA: TGTGCCTGGATCAGGGGACTAGCGGGGGCCGGAGATACGCAGTATTTT. The encoded protein is CAWIRGLAGAGDTQYF. The whole variable domain, remainder taken from reference TRBV30 and TRBJ2-3, is SQTIHQWPATLVQPVGSPLSLECTVEGTSNPNLYWYRQAAGRGLQLLFYSVGIGQISSEVPQNLSASRPQDRQFILSSKKLLLSDSGFYLCAWIRGLAGAGDTQYFGPGTRLTVL.